This T cell receptor (beta chain) was captured in a study of T cells after yellow fever vaccination. Study-wide context: In the case of low-cell-number fractions, SMART-Seq v4 Ultra Low Input was used for preparation.

Study findings and constraints: The secondary response was weaker, and its peak arrived faster, on day 5 versus 15.

TCR cDNA, made by 5'RACE template switching, carried an added universal primer site and UMIs. TCRdb reprocessed the 5' RACE reads via MiXCR and lists one record per CDR3 protein. This table has a few hundred thousand distinct CDR3 sequences, 19% appearing once. V was shortened by 3 bases and J by 5 bases, with 9 bases between the two germline ends. Germline values: CDR1 SGHNT, CDR2 YYREEE (reference sequence). The CDR3 extends over 13 amino acids. In the case of this clonotype: Its antigen is as yet unknown.

This specimen was PBMCs, taken 15 days after the yellow fever booster vaccination. V and J are TRBV5-4 and TRBJ2-1; D is unresolved. The sequence was obtained from a man aged 30 to 39 who received the YFV17D yellow fever vaccine. The CDR3: CASSSVADNEQFF. CDR3 nucleotide sequence: TGTGCCAGCAGCTCGGTAGCTGACAATGAGCAGTTCTTC.